This T cell receptor (beta chain) emerged from a study of shared clonotypes between healthy human individuals. Data came from immunoSEQ multiplex PCR; TCRdb stores just in-frame clones and leaves some out. The profile shows about 2 million clones, over 85% of them singletons. J lost 1 base, V lost 1 base, and 4 bases had no gene match. This CDR3 is built from 16 residues. Germline loops: CDR1 SGHRS, CDR2 YFSETQ. The donors were adults (healthy and HIV-negative) with no recent acute infections or vaccinations. Researchers partitioned CD4+ cells into CD45RA+ naive and CD45RA-negative memory subsets. Sample: naive CD4+ T cells sorted from blood. Subset here: CD45RA+ positively selected. The V call is TRBV5-1, the J call TRBJ2-1; 8 bases are a match to TRBD2. The sequence derives from a man aged 18-30 years in good health. The CDR3: CASSLPSSGSYNEQFF. In nucleotides, the CDR3 is TGCGCCAGCAGCTTGCCGTCTAGCGGGTCCTACAATGAGCAGTTCTTC.